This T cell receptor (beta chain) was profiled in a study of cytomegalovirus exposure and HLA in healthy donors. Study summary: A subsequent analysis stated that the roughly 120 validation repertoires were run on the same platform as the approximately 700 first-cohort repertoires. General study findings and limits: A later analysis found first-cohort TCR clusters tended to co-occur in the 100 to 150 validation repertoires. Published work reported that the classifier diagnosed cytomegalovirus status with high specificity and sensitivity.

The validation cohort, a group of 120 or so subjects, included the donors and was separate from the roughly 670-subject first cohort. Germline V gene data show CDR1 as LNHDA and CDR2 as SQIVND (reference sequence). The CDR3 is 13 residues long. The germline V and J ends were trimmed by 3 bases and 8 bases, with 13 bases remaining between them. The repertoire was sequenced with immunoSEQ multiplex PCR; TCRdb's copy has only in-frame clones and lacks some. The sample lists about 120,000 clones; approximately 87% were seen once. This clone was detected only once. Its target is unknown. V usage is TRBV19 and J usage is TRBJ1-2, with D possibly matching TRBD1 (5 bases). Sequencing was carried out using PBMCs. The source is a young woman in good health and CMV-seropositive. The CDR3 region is CASSIQGKGGYTF. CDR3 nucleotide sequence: TGTGCCAGTAGTATCCAGGGAAAGGGCGGCTACACCTTC.